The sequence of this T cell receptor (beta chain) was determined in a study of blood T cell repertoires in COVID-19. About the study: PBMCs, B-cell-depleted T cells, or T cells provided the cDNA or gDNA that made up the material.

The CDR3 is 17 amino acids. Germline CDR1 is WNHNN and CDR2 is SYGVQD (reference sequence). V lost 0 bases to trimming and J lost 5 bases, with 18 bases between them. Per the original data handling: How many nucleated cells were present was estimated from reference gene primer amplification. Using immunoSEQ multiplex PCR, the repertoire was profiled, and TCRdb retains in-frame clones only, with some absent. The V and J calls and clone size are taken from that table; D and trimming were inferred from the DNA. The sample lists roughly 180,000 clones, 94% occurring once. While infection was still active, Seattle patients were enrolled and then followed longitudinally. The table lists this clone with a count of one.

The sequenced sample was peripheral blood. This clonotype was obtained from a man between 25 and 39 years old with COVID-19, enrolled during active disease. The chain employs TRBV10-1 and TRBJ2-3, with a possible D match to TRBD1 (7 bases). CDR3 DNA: TGCGCCAGCAGTGAGTCGACTCACGTCCAGGGGGGAGATACGCAGTATTTT. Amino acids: CASSESTHVQGGDTQYF.